Presented here are 29 T cell receptor beta chains from one specimen sequenced in a study of blood T cell repertoires in COVID-19. Clones were sequenced by immunoSEQ multiplex PCR, and TCRdb holds only the in-frame ones, with some missing. The table records about 160,000 clones, about nine tenths of them present only once. Sequencing was done on a sample of peripheral blood. The source of these receptors is a man younger than 40 with COVID-19, enrolled during active disease.

Only one count was recorded for this clone. V usage is TRBV24-1 and J usage is TRBJ2-1, with TRBD1 as a possible D gene (5 bases). The CDR3 extends over 16 amino acids. The germline V and J ends were trimmed by 4 bases and 0 bases, with 12 bases remaining between them. The V gene's germline CDR1 is KGHDR and CDR2 SFDVKD. CDR3 in DNA: TGTGCCACCAGTGACCCGACAGTTAGCTCCTACAATGAGCAGTTCTTC. Amino acids: CATSDPTVSSYNEQFF.

The rearrangement joins TRBV5-1 to TRBJ1-2; the D gene is possibly TRBD1 (6 bases). Trimming left V 4 bases short and J 0 bases short, with 16 bases between. The CDR3 is 16 amino acids. Germline values: CDR1 SGHRS, CDR2 YFSETQ. Written as DNA, the CDR3 is TGCGCCAGCAGCCGAACAGGGAGCCCATCTAACTATGGCTACACCTTC. Encoded protein: CASSRTGSPSNYGYTF. Full variable domain (missing parts from reference TRBV5-1 and TRBJ1-2): KAGVTQTPRYLIKTRGQQVTLSCSPISGHRSVSWYQQTPGQGLQFLFEYFSETQRNKGNFPGRFSGRQFSNSRSEMNVSTLELGDSALYLCASSRTGSPSNYGYTFGSGTRLTVV.

The rearrangement links TRBV2 to TRBJ2-5; TRBD1 agrees at 8 bases. This CDR3 region has 14 residues. Germline V gene lookup returns CDR1 SNHLY and CDR2 FYNNEI. J was trimmed by 1 base and V by 7 bases; bases with no gene match: 5. CDR3 in amino acids: CASNRDRSQETQYF. The CDR3 region has the DNA TGTGCCAGCAATAGGGACAGGAGCCAAGAGACCCAGTACTTC.

Only one count was recorded for this clone. The rearrangement links TRBV5-1 to TRBJ2-3, with D possibly being TRBD2 (5 bases). The ends were cut back, 0 bases at V and 0 bases at J, with 8 bases in the middle. This CDR3 spans 15 amino acids. Germline V gene data show CDR1 as SGHRS and CDR2 as YFSETQ. The CDR3 region is CASSLATTSTDTQYF. The CDR3 DNA reads TGCGCCAGCAGCTTGGCGACTACTAGCACAGATACGCAGTATTTT.

This clone has a handful of counts. The chain links TRBV9 to TRBJ2-1; possible D gene TRBD1, 6 bases. V dropped 3 bases and J dropped 6 bases, with 19 bases sitting between them. CDR1 is SGDLS and CDR2 is YYNGEE in the germline V gene. This CDR3 region has 16 residues. The DNA for the CDR3 is TGTGCCAGCAGCGCCAGGGGCTGGGAATTCAGCAATGAGCAGTTCTTC. Encoded protein: CASSARGWEFSNEQFF.

This clone was detected a few times. A much larger clone is a single base away; this may be a read error. The chain uses TRBV27 and TRBJ2-7; 7 bases map to TRBD1. The CDR3 spans 13 residues. Losses at the gene ends were 4 bases for V and 4 bases for J; bases not matched to a gene: 4. Germline CDR1 MNHEY, CDR2 SMNVEV (reference sequence). The CDR3 here is CASSYRQGYEQYF. The CDR3 nucleotides read TGTGCCAGCAGTTACCGACAGGGTTACGAGCAGTACTTC.

This clone has just a few counts. V gene TRBV7-9 combines with J gene TRBJ2-7; 11 nucleotides match TRBD2. The CDR3 is made up of 17 amino acids. The V gene end was trimmed by 5 bases and the J gene end by 6 bases; junction bases not matched to a gene: 15. Germline V gives CDR1 SEHNR, CDR2 FQNEAQ (reference sequence). The CDR3 sequence is CASSPLEGLAGGGEQYF. CDR3 bases: TGTGCCAGCAGCCCCTTAGAGGGGCTAGCGGGAGGTGGCGAGCAGTACTTC.

CDR3 residues: CASSEGLTTDTQYF. Here the CDR3 DNA reads TGTGCCAGCAGCGAAGGACTTACGACAGATACGCAGTATTTT. The V gene is TRBV7-3, the J gene TRBJ2-3; tentatively, D is TRBD2 (5 bases). Germline values: CDR1 SGHTA, CDR2 FQGTGA. The CDR3 covers 14 residues. Trimming shortened V by 5 bases and J by 3 bases, and 12 bases separated the two germline ends.

This chain connects TRBV6-1 to TRBJ2-7, with a possible D match to TRBD2 (5 bases). Germline assignment: CDR1 MNHNS and CDR2 SASEGT. Trimming pared 2 bases from V and 0 bases from J, leaving 17 bases between. This CDR3 region has 17 residues. Here the CDR3 reads CASSERRRFTVSYEQYF. The DNA of the CDR3 is TGTGCCAGCAGTGAACGTCGGAGGTTTACCGTCTCCTACGAGCAGTACTTC.

This chain links TRBV5-6 with TRBJ1-1, with 9 positions matching TRBD1. CDR1 and CDR2 from the germline V gene are SGHDT and YYEEEE. The CDR3 is 14 residues long. Trimming at V came to 5 bases and at J to 4 bases, leaving 6 bases not matched to a gene. The DNA of the CDR3 is TGTGCCAGCAGGGAACAGGGGGCGCGCACTGAAGCTTTCTTT. Translated, it gives CASREQGARTEAFF. Full variable domain (missing parts from reference TRBV5-6 and TRBJ1-1): DAGVTQSPTHLIKTRGQQVTLRCSPKSGHDTVSWYQQALGQGPQFIFQYYEEEERQRGNFPDRFSGHQFPNYSSELNVNALLLGDSALYLCASREQGARTEAFFGQGTRLTVV.

This clone is a singleton in its sample. This chain joins TRBV28 and TRBJ1-5, with 7 bases aligning to TRBD1. The germline V gene encodes CDR1 MDHEN and CDR2 SYDVKM. Unmatched junction bases numbered 7, after V lost 2 bases and J lost 6 bases. This CDR3 has 15 amino acids. CDR3 protein: CASSLADRVGQPQHF. In nucleotides, the CDR3 is TGTGCCAGCAGTTTAGCTGACAGGGTAGGTCAGCCCCAGCATTTT.

The V and J genes are TRBV28 and TRBJ2-3, with 9 bases lining up with TRBD2. Germline CDR1 and CDR2: MDHEN and SYDVKM. Germline trimming cut 3 bases from V and 6 bases from J; bases unmatched to any gene: 10. The CDR3 runs 16 residues. The CDR3 here is CASSFLRAGGPDTQYF. CDR3 in DNA: TGTGCCAGCAGTTTCCTTAGGGCGGGAGGGCCGGATACGCAGTATTTT.

The J gene is TRBJ1-1, the V gene TRBV18, with D possibly TRBD1 on 6 matching bases. Trimming stripped 7 bases from V and 1 base from J, with 10 bases between. The germline V gene has CDR1 KGHSH and CDR2 LQKENI. CDR3 length: 13 residues. CDR3 coding DNA: TGTGCCAGCTTACCGGACAGGAACACTGAAGCTTTCTTT. Its translation: CASLPDRNTEAFF.

The rearrangement uses TRBV29-1 and TRBJ1-1; 10 bases fit TRBD1. The junction had 6 bases not matched to a gene; V was cut back by 7 bases and J by 4 bases. Germline loops: CDR1 SQVTM, CDR2 ANQGSEA. This CDR3 has 13 amino acids. CDR3 in amino acids: CSADRGPSTEAFF. CDR3 sequence (DNA): TGCAGCGCCGACAGGGGGCCTAGCACTGAAGCTTTCTTT.

The rearrangement joins TRBV19 to TRBJ1-2; TRBD1 might be the D (6 bases). Germline CDR1 reads LNHDA; CDR2 reads SQIVND (reference sequence). The length of the CDR3 is 14 residues. V lost 1 base, J lost 5 bases, and 11 bases lay in between. The CDR3 spells CASSIARTEYGYTF. In DNA form, the CDR3 reads TGTGCCAGTAGTATAGCCCGGACAGAGTATGGCTACACCTTC. The full variable domain, in which reference TRBV19 and TRBJ1-2 provide the parts outside the CDR3, is DGGITQSPKYLFRKEGQNVTLSCEQNLNHDAMYWYRQDPGQGLRLIYYSQIVNDFQKGDIAEGYSVSREKKESFPLTVTSAQKNPTAFYLCASSIARTEYGYTFGSGTRLTVV.

CDR3 loop: CASSPSAGNQPQHF. Here the CDR3 DNA reads TGTGCCAGCTCACCATCTGCGGGCAATCAGCCCCAGCATTTT. The chain carries TRBV18 and TRBJ1-5; no reliable D call. CDR3 length equals 14 residues. The V end was cut by 2 bases, the J end by 2 bases, with 7 bases between. Germline V CDR1 and CDR2: KGHSH, LQKENI.

The chain is built from TRBV25-1 and TRBJ2-7; 10 nucleotides line up with TRBD2. The germline V gene encodes CDR1 MGHDK and CDR2 SYGVNS. Losses at the gene ends were 6 bases for V and 4 bases for J; bases not matched to a gene: 3. The CDR3 consists of 13 residues. The CDR3 reads CASRSSGSYEQYF. The CDR3, as DNA: TGTGCCAGCAGGTCTAGCGGGAGTTACGAGCAGTACTTC.

The V gene is TRBV30, the J gene TRBJ1-3; no clear D gene. Germline-derived CDR1 and CDR2 are GTSNPN and SVGIG (reference sequence). The germline V and J ends were trimmed by 0 bases and 0 bases, with 9 bases remaining between them. This CDR3 spans 15 amino acids. DNA of the CDR3: TGTGCCTGGAGTGTACGTCGGTCCTCTGGAAACACCATATATTTT. This sequence encodes CAWSVRRSSGNTIYF. Full variable domain (missing parts from reference TRBV30 and TRBJ1-3): SQTIHQWPATLVQPVGSPLSLECTVEGTSNPNLYWYRQAAGRGLQLLFYSVGIGQISSEVPQNLSASRPQDRQFILSSKKLLLSDSGFYLCAWSVRRSSGNTIYFGEGSWLTVV.

This clone was observed once. This chain uses TRBV5-6 with TRBJ2-3; 7 bases are shared with TRBD1. The trim removed 6 bases at V and 2 bases at J, leaving 12 bases unmatched. Germline loops: CDR1 SGHDT, CDR2 YYEEEE. The CDR3 spans 16 residues. DNA of the CDR3: TGTGCCAGCAAAAACCAAGGGGGCCTCTTCACAGATACGCAGTATTTT. Protein product: CASKNQGGLFTDTQYF.

The rearrangement uses TRBV6-5 and TRBJ1-2; TRBD1 is a possible D gene (5 bases). The germline V gene encodes CDR1 MNHEY and CDR2 SVGAGI. V lost 5 bases and J 4 bases, leaving 8 bases between the germline ends. The CDR3 length is 12 residues. CDR3 region: CASSRQIYGYTF. The CDR3 nucleotides read TGTGCCAGCAGTCGACAGATCTATGGCTACACCTTC.

The chain carries TRBV9 and TRBJ1-2; a possible D gene is TRBD1 (5 bases). V was clipped by 0 bases and J by 7 bases, with 10 bases between them. The CDR3 runs to 13 residues. Germline CDR1 is SGDLS and CDR2 is YYNGEE. This chain's CDR3 is CASSVVKGAGYTF. The CDR3 DNA follows: TGTGCCAGCAGCGTAGTTAAAGGGGCTGGCTACACCTTC.

The V call is TRBV6-5, the J call TRBJ1-6, with TRBD1 matching over 8 bases. Per germline, CDR1 MNHEY and CDR2 SVGAGI. V lost 2 bases to trimming and J lost 10 bases; unmatched junction nucleotides: 7. This CDR3 contains 15 residues. The CDR3 coding sequence is TGTGCCAGCAGTTACGAGGGCAGGGGGCGATCACCCCTCCACTTT. This gives the protein CASSYEGRGRSPLHF.

V gene TRBV30 combines with J gene TRBJ1-1; TRBD1 is a possible D gene (5 bases). The CDR3 runs 12 residues. CDR1 and CDR2 (germline): GTSNPN, SVGIG (reference sequence). V lost 4 bases, J lost 2 bases, and 8 bases lay in between. The CDR3 DNA reads TGTGCCTGGAACGGGGGAAACACTGAAGCTTTCTTT. This encodes CAWNGGNTEAFF.

The genes are TRBV2 and TRBJ1-1; 7 bases agree with TRBD1. The CDR3 covers 14 residues. In germline, CDR1 is SNHLY, CDR2 FYNNEI. Trimming took 7 bases from V and 0 from J; bases not matched to a gene: 5. The CDR3 DNA reads as TGTGCCAGCAATCGGGACAGCATGAACACTGAAGCTTTCTTT. This gives the protein CASNRDSMNTEAFF.

V gene TRBV3-1 (or the pseudogene TRBV3-2) combines with J gene TRBJ1-3; D ambiguous. The V and J ends lost 4 bases and 0 bases respectively, with 7 bases between them. Germline CDR1 reads LGHDT; CDR2 reads YNNKEL (reference sequence). The CDR3 contains 14 residues. CDR3 nucleotides: TGTGCCAGCAGCCCAACGAGCTCTGGAAACACCATATATTTT. Residues: CASSPTSSGNTIYF.

The rearrangement uses TRBV5-1 and TRBJ1-5; tentative D call: TRBD1 (6 bases). The V gene lost 4 bases and the J gene lost 3 bases, with 11 bases spanning the gap. Germline CDR1 is SGHRS and CDR2 is YFSETQ. This CDR3 comprises 14 residues. The CDR3 region is CASSEQGNNQPQHF. As DNA, the CDR3 is TGCGCCAGCAGCGAACAGGGAAACAATCAGCCCCAGCATTTT.

The chain couples TRBV7-8 to TRBJ1-6; D is possibly TRBD1 (5 bases). The CDR3 length is 18 residues. Germline CDR1 is SGHVS and CDR2 is FQNEAQ. V was pared by 2 bases and J by 0 bases, with 14 bases between. For the CDR3, the DNA is TGTGCCAGCAGCTTATCTCGGGGGTCGAGCTCCTATAATTCACCCCTCCACTTT. Protein: CASSLSRGSSSYNSPLHF.

The V and J genes are TRBV7-3 and TRBJ1-1; 9 bases are a match to TRBD1. V shed 5 bases, J shed 5 bases, and the junction held 9 bases outside the gene matches. Germline V gene data show CDR1 as SGHTA and CDR2 as FQGTGA. The CDR3 contains 15 residues. The CDR3 is CASSPGQGVGTEAFF. CDR3 DNA sequence: TGTGCCAGCAGCCCGGGACAGGGCGTGGGAACTGAAGCTTTCTTT.

Written as DNA, the CDR3 is TGTGCCAGCTCACCACAGGCTGGGACTGGTCAGCCCCAGCATTTT. Its protein product is CASSPQAGTGQPQHF. V usage is TRBV18 and J usage is TRBJ1-5; a possible D gene is TRBD1 (5 bases). CDR3 length equals 15 residues. Trimming stripped 1 base from V and 6 bases from J, with 13 bases between. Per the germline V gene, CDR1 is KGHSH and CDR2 is LQKENI.